A selection of T cell receptor beta chains follows, all from one sample in a study of T cell repertoires in cytomegalovirus infection. A single record per CDR3 protein comes from TCRdb applying MiXCR to the reads. Of 110,000 or so distinct CDR3 sequences listed, around 31% are singletons. Their antigens are not known. The material was CD8+ T cells from cultured PBMCs, obtained from culture after CMV antigen stimulation. These receptors were obtained from a human donor in good health (CMV status not recorded). Some clones in this sample may be carry-over from other donors' samples. Each CDR3 is given with its conserved first and last residue. The D gene is left open where the match is weak. A clone size is listed for some rows: how often the clone was seen (once, few, many), or a class if it is expanded.

TRBV6-5	TRBJ1-1	.	.	TGTGCCAGCAGTTACTCGGGATTGGGCACTGAAGCTTTCTTT	CASSYSGLGTEAFF
TRBV4-3	TRBJ2-6	few	TRBD2	TGCGCCAGCAGCCAAGATCTTGCGGGGGCTGGGGCCAACGTCCTGACTTTC	CASSQDLAGAGANVLTF
TRBV10-3	TRBJ2-7	.	TRBD1	TGTGCCATCAGTTACTCCTCACAGGGGATGTTGGACGAGCAGTACTTC	CAISYSSQGMLDEQYF
TRBV6-6	TRBJ1-6	.	.	TGTGCCAGCAGTTACTACGGACCCTCGGGTCTCAATTCACCCCTCCACTTT	CASSYYGPSGLNSPLHF
TRBV10-3	TRBJ2-3	.	.	TGTGCCATCAGTGAGTCGTCTGCGGGTAGGAGCACAGATACGCAGTATTTT	CAISESSAGRSTDTQYF
TRBV5-4	TRBJ2-3	few	TRBD2	TGTGTCCTCCAGACTAGCCCAGATACGCAGTATTTT	CVLQTSPDTQYF
TRBV7-2	TRBJ2-7	many	TRBD1	TGTGCCAGCAGCCCACCGGTCCAGGGACAGGGCTACGAGCAGTACTTC	CASSPPVQGQGYEQYF
TRBV5-4	TRBJ2-3	.	TRBD2	TGTGCCAGCAGCTCCGGGACTAGCGGGGGGGCCACAGATACGCAGTATTTT	CASSSGTSGGATDTQYF
TRBV27	TRBJ1-4	.	.	TGTGCCAGCAGTCGCACAGGGCTTAATGAAAAACTGTTTTTT	CASSRTGLNEKLFF
TRBV18	TRBJ2-7	.	.	TGTGCCAGCTCACCCGATCACGAGCAGTACTTC	CASSPDHEQYF